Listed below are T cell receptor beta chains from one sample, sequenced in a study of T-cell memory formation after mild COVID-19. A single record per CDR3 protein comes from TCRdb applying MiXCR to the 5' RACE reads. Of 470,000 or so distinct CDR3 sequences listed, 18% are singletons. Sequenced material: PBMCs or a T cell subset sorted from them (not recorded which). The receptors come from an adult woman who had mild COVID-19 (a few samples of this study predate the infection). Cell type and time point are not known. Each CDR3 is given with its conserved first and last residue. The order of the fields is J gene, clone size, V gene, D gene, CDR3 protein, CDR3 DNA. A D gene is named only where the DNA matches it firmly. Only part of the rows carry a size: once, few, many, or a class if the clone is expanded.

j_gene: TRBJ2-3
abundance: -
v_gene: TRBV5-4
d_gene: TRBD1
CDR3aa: CASRGTGRRADTQYF
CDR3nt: TGTGCCAGCAGGGGGACAGGGCGGAGAGCAGATACGCAGTATTTT

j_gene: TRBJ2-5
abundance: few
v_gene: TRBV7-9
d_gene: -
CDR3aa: CASSLARGRQETQYF
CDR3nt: TGTGCCAGCAGCTTAGCCCGGGGAAGACAAGAGACCCAGTACTTC

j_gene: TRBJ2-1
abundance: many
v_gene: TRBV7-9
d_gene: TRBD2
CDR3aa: CASSPQTSSNEQFF
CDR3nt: TGTGCCAGCAGCCCGCAGACTAGCTCAAATGAGCAGTTCTTC

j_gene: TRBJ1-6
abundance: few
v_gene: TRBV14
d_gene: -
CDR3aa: CASSQVGEHSPLHF
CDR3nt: TGTGCCAGCAGCCAAGTGGGCGAACATTCACCCCTCCACTTT

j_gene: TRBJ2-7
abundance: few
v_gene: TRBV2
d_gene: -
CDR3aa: CASERGPHTIEQYF
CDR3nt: TGTGCCAGCGAACGGGGGCCTCACACCATTGAGCAGTACTTC

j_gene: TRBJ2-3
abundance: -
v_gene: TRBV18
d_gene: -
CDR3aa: CASSLTTRTKGTDTQYF
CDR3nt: TGTGCCAGCTCACTGACGACACGTACCAAGGGAACAGATACGCAGTATTTT

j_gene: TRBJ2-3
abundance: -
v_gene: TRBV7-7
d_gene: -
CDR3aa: CASSRRSGGTDTQYF
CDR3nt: TGTGCCAGCAGCCGACGATCGGGGGGCACAGATACGCAGTATTTT

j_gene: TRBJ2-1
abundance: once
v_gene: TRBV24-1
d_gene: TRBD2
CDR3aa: CATSVSAEWEGNEQFF
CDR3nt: TGTGCCACCAGTGTGTCGGCGGAATGGGAGGGGAATGAGCAGTTCTTC

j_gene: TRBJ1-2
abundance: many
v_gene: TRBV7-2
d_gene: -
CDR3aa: CASSFSASYGYTF
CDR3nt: TGTGCCAGCAGCTTTTCAGCCAGCTATGGCTACACCTTC

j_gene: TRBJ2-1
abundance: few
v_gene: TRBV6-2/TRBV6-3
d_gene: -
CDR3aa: CASSLLGVNEQFF
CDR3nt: TGTGCCAGCAGTTTGCTCGGGGTCAATGAGCAGTTCTTC

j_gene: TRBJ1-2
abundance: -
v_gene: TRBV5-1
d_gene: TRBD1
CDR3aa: CASSLGQGFYGYTF
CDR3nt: TGCGCCAGCAGCTTGGGACAGGGCTTCTATGGCTACACCTTC

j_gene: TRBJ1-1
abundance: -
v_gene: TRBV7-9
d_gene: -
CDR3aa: CASSSQGLGDTEAFF
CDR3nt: TGTGCCAGCAGCTCCCAGGGGTTAGGCGACACTGAAGCTTTCTTT

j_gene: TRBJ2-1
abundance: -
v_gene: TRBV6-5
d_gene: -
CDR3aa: CASSYGGAYFF
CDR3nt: TGTGCCAGCAGTTACGGGGGAGCGTACTTCTTC

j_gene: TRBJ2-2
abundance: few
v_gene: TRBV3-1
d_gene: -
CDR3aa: CASSQGGAYSGELFF
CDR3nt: TGTGCCAGCAGCCAAGGGGGGGCCTACTCCGGGGAGCTGTTTTTT

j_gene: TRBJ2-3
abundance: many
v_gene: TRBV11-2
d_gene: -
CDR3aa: CASRITDTQYF
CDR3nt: TGTGCCAGCAGAATAACAGATACGCAGTATTTT

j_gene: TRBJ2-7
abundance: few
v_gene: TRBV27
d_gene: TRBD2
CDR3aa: CASSPSSGRLYEQYF
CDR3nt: TGTGCCAGCAGTCCCTCCAGCGGGAGGCTCTACGAGCAGTACTTC

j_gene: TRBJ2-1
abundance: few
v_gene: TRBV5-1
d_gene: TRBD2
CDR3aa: CASSSTWTSGLVLNHNEQFF
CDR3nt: TGCGCCAGCAGCTCAACCTGGACTAGCGGACTGGTACTAAACCACAATGAGCAGTTCTTC

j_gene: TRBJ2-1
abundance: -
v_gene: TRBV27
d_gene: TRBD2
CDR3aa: CASGLAGVPGYNEQFF
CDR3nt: TGTGCCAGCGGACTAGCGGGAGTCCCCGGGTACAATGAGCAGTTCTTC

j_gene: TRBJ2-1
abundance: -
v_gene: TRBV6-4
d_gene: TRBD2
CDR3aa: CASSDSTSGGDEQFF
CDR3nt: TGTGCCAGCAGTGACTCGACTAGCGGGGGGGATGAGCAGTTCTTC